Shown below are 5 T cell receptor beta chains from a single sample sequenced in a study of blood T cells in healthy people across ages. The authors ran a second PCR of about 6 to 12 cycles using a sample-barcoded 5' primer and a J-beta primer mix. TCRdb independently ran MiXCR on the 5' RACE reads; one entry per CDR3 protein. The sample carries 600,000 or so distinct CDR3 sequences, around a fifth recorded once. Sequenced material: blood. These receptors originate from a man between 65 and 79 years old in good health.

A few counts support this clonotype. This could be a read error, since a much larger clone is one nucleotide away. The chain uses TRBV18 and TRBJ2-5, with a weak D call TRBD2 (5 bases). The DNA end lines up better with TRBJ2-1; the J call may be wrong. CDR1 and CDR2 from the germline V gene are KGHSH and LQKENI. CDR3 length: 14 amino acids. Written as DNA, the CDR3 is TGTGCCAGCTCACCAAGGACTGGCGAGAATGAGCAGTTCTTC. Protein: CASSPRTGENEQFF.

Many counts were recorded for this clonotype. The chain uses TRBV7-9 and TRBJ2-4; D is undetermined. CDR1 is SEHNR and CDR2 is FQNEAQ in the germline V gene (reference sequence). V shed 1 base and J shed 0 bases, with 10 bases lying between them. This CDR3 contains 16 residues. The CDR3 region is CASSLVVAEAKNIQYF. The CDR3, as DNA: TGTGCCAGCAGCTTAGTTGTCGCTGAAGCCAAAAACATTCAGTACTTC.

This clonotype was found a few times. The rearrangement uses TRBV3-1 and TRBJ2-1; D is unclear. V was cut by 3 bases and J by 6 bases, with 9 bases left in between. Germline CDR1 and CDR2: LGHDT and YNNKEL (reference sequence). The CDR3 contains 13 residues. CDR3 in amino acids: CASSHGRFNEQFF. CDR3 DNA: TGTGCCAGCAGCCACGGACGGTTCAATGAGCAGTTCTTC.

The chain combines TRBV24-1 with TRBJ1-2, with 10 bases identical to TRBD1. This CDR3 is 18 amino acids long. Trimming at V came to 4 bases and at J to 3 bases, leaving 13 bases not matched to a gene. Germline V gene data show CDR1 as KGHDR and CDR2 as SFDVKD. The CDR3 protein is CATSDPPTGGEGDYGYTF. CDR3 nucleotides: TGTGCCACCAGTGACCCCCCGACAGGGGGCGAAGGGGACTATGGCTACACCTTC.

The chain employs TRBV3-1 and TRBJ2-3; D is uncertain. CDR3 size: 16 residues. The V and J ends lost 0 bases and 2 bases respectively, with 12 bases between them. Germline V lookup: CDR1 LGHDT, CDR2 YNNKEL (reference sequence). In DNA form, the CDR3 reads TGTGCCAGCAGCCAAGAGGGCAGGCGAGACACAGATACGCAGTATTTT. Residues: CASSQEGRRDTDTQYF.